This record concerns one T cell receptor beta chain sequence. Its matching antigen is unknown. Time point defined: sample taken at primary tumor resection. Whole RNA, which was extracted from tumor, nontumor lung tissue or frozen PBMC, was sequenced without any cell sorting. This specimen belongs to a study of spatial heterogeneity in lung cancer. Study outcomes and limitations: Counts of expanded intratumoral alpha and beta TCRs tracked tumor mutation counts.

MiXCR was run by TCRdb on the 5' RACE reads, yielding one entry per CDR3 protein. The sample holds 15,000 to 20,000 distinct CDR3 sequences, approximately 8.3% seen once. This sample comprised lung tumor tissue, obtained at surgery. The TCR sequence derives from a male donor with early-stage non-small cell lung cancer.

The CDR3 loop reads CASQKDVGRDSGELFF. CDR3 DNA sequence: TGCGCCAGCCAGAAAGATGTTGGCAGGGACTCCGGGGAGCTGTTTTTT. V is TRBV4-1 and J is TRBJ2-2; D perhaps matches TRBD2 (6 bases). The CDR3 spans 16 residues. Germline CDR1 reads MGHRA; CDR2 reads YSYEKL. V gave up 8 bases and J gave up 6 bases, with 22 bases separating them.